This T cell receptor beta chain is from a study of T cell changes during pregnancy in multiple sclerosis. The CDR3 is 15 amino acids. CDR1 and CDR2 from the germline V gene are SGHRS and YFSETQ. Trimming shortened V by 0 bases and J by 4 bases, and 10 bases separated the two germline ends. The assay was immunoSEQ multiplex PCR, and TCRdb's table has in-frame clones only and misses some. This sample has about 75,000 clones; more than 80% occur once, and the top ten carry roughly 0.9%. The rearrangement joins TRBV5-1 to TRBJ1-4; D remains unclear. This sequence originates from a female donor in good health, enrolled as a control in a pregnancy study. This material consisted of peripheral blood, taken in the first trimester of pregnancy. The CDR3 DNA sequence: TGCGCCAGCAGCTTGGAGGCGGGTTATAATGAAAAACTGTTTTTT. Amino acids: CASSLEAGYNEKLFF.